Shown below are 16 T cell receptor beta chains from a single sample sequenced in a study of vaccination effects on CD4 cells after COVID-19. Their specific antigens are unknown. Antigen-specific CD4+ T cells were expanded (with viral peptide pools) by the ViraFEST assay ahead of sequencing. Culturing for around ten days preceded CD4+ T cell isolation. Two-dose vaccination with either BNT162b2 or mRNA-1273 was given to the participants. Produced via immunoSEQ multiplex PCR; TCRdb's table is partial and in-frame only. The sample shows 50,000 to 65,000 clones, around four fifths of them seen only once. Sequencing was performed on CD4+ T cells from PBMCs cultured with HCoV-229E spike peptides, taken after COVID-19 vaccination. The source is a human donor who received a COVID-19 vaccine.

The table lists this clone with a count of one. This chain connects TRBV7-8 to TRBJ2-3; 8 nucleotides line up with TRBD2. The CDR3 is 17 amino acids. CDR1 and CDR2 (germline): SGHVS, FQNEAQ. Germline trimming cut 3 bases from V and 2 bases from J; bases unmatched to any gene: 10. This CDR3 reads CASSFGSSGGLTDTQYF. Here the CDR3 DNA reads TGTGCCAGCAGCTTTGGCTCCAGCGGGGGCCTCACAGATACGCAGTATTTT.

The J gene is TRBJ1-1, the V gene TRBV19; D ambiguous. Per the germline V gene, CDR1 is LNHDA and CDR2 is SQIVND (reference sequence). The CDR3 has 11 amino acids. Trimming left V 5 bases short and J 4 bases short, with 5 bases between. CDR3 residues: CASSEGTEAFF. The CDR3 nucleotides are TGTGCCAGTAGTGAAGGCACTGAAGCTTTCTTT.

This chain links TRBV2 with TRBJ1-1; 9 bases agree with TRBD1. Germline V CDR1 and CDR2: SNHLY, FYNNEI. The V and J ends lost 6 bases and 4 bases, in that order; junction bases with no gene match: 0. The CDR3 has 12 amino acids. The CDR3 DNA reads TGTGCCAGCAGGGGACAGGGCACTGAAGCTTTCTTT. Protein: CASRGQGTEAFF. The full variable domain, completed using reference TRBV2 and TRBJ1-1, is EPEVTQTPSHQVTQMGQEVILRCVPISNHLYFYWYRQILGQKVEFLVSFYNNEISEKSEIFDDQFSVERPDGSNFTLKIRSTKLEDSAMYFCASRGQGTEAFFGQGTRLTVV.

The chain is built from TRBV7-9 and TRBJ2-5, with 8 bases that match TRBD2. This CDR3 has 14 residues. CDR1 is SEHNR, CDR2 FQNEAQ, per germline (reference sequence). J lost 9 bases, V lost 1 base, and 7 bases had no gene match. CDR3 sequence reads: CASSLGTAGAAQYF. CDR3 nucleotide sequence: TGTGCCAGCAGCTTAGGGACAGCGGGAGCGGCCCAGTACTTC.

This clone came up a few times. The chain combines TRBV9 with TRBJ2-2; maybe TRBD1 (6 bases). The germline CDR1 and CDR2 sequences are SGDLS and YYNGEE. V lost 4 bases and J 4 bases, leaving 17 bases between the germline ends. This CDR3 contains 16 residues. The DNA for the CDR3 is TGTGCCAGCAGCCACCCACAGGGATCGGGCACCGGGGAGCTGTTTTTT. This codes for CASSHPQGSGTGELFF. Supplemented by reference TRBV9 and TRBJ2-2, the full variable domain reads DSGVTQTPKHLITATGQRVTLRCSPRSGDLSVYWYQQSLDQGLQFLIQYYNGEERAKGNILERFSAQQFPDLHSELNLSSLELGDSALYFCASSHPQGSGTGELFFGEGSRLTVL.

The CDR3 DNA is TGTGCCAGCAGTCAAACTAGCGGGGGCACAGATACGCAGTATTTT. Protein sequence: CASSQTSGGTDTQYF. The V gene is TRBV4-2, the J gene TRBJ2-3; 10 positions agree with TRBD2. J gave up 1 base and V 6 bases, and 4 bases lay outside the gene matches. There are 15 residues in the CDR3. The germline V gene has CDR1 LGHNA and CDR2 YNFKEQ.

The chain links TRBV7-2 to TRBJ1-4; D unresolved. Germline CDR1 is SGHTA and CDR2 is FQGNSA. Trimming took 7 bases from V and 4 from J, leaving 10 bases between them. CDR3 length: 13 residues. The CDR3 spells CASNNPVNEKLFF. The CDR3 nucleotides are TGTGCCAGCAACAACCCCGTTAATGAAAAACTGTTTTTT.

The J gene is TRBJ2-1, the V gene TRBV6-4; the D is unclear. Germline CDR1 MRHNA, CDR2 SNTAGT. This CDR3 spans 12 amino acids. V was shortened by 4 bases and J by 5 bases, with 6 bases between the two germline ends. The CDR3 spells CASSGSHNEQFF. CDR3 sequence (DNA): TGTGCCAGCAGTGGATCGCACAATGAGCAGTTCTTC.

Points on this clone: The same CDR3 arises from other DNA sequences in this sample as well. The CDR3 spells CASSARDRGETQYF. CDR3 bases: TGTGCCAGTAGCGCTCGGGACAGGGGGGAGACCCAGTACTTC. The V gene is TRBV19, the J gene TRBJ2-5, with 11 bases lining up with TRBD1. Per the germline V gene, CDR1 is LNHDA and CDR2 is SQIVND (reference sequence). Losses at the gene ends were 6 bases for V and 5 bases for J; bases not matched to a gene: 5. CDR3 length equals 14 residues.

The chain links TRBV30 to TRBJ2-5; 13 bases match TRBD2. V lost 2 bases to trimming and J lost 5 bases; unmatched junction nucleotides: 8. CDR3 length equals 16 residues. Germline CDR1 and CDR2: GTSNPN and SVGIG (reference sequence). The CDR3 DNA sequence: TGTGCCTGGAGTCGGGGGACTAGCGGGGCGAGGGAGACCCAGTACTTC. This encodes CAWSRGTSGARETQYF.

This clone was seen once. In nucleotides, the CDR3 is TGTGCCACCAGTGACGAGGGACAGGGGGCGCGAGATACGCAGTATTTT. Translation: CATSDEGQGARDTQYF. The J gene is TRBJ2-3, the V gene TRBV24-1, with 12 nucleotides matching TRBD1. Losses at the gene ends were 4 bases for V and 5 bases for J; bases not matched to a gene: 6. Germline V gene lookup returns CDR1 KGHDR and CDR2 SFDVKD. The CDR3 extends over 16 amino acids.

This sequence joins TRBV25-1 and TRBJ1-4; D is possibly TRBD1 (5 bases). This CDR3 is built from 14 residues. Trimming stripped 5 bases from V and 14 bases from J, with 21 bases between. Looked up from germline, CDR1 is MGHDK and CDR2 is SYGVNS. For the CDR3, the DNA is TGTGCCAGCAGTTGGGGGTTTGGGGGGAGTGACCTGTTTTTT. It encodes CASSWGFGGSDLFF.

The rearrangement joins TRBV30 to TRBJ2-6; D remains ambiguous. CDR3 length: 21 amino acids. Trimming took off 2 bases at V and 4 bases at J, with 30 bases between the two ends. CDR1 and CDR2 (germline): GTSNPN, SVGIG (reference sequence). CDR3 DNA: TGTGCCTGGAGTAAGAAAAAACTCAGCCTGCCCCAGTCTCTGGGGGCCAACGTCCTGACTTTC. Protein product: CAWSKKKLSLPQSLGANVLTF. The full variable domain, rest sourced from reference TRBV30 and TRBJ2-6, is SQTIHQWPATLVQPVGSPLSLECTVEGTSNPNLYWYRQAAGRGLQLLFYSVGIGQISSEVPQNLSASRPQDRQFILSSKKLLLSDSGFYLCAWSKKKLSLPQSLGANVLTFGAGSRLTVL.

Only one count was recorded for this clone. V gene TRBV6-5 combines with J gene TRBJ2-2, with 7 bases matching TRBD1. V gave up 6 bases and J gave up 3 bases; unmatched junction bases: 4. Germline-derived CDR1 and CDR2 are MNHEY and SVGAGI. The CDR3 covers 14 residues. DNA of the CDR3: TGTGCCAGCAGCTACAGGGGTTACACCGGGGAGCTGTTTTTT. Its protein product is CASSYRGYTGELFF.

The gene calls are TRBV30 and TRBJ1-2; D gene uncertain. The CDR3 loop spans 12 amino acids. Between the trimmed V and J ends, which lost 2 bases and 8 bases, there was a span of 12 bases. Germline values: CDR1 GTSNPN, CDR2 SVGIG (reference sequence). This CDR3 reads CAWSRRAHGYTF. CDR3 DNA sequence: TGTGCCTGGAGTCGACGAGCCCACGGCTACACCTTC.

This clone was seen a handful of times. A read error may account for a junction end that differs from germline. The rearrangement joins TRBV6-2 or TRBV6-3 to TRBJ1-4, with D unclear. This CDR3 has 13 residues. Germline CDR1 is MNHEY and CDR2 is SVGEGT. The CDR3 here is CASSDSAPEELFF. Here the CDR3 DNA reads TGTGCCAGCAGTGACTCGGCTCCCGAGGAACTGTTTTTT.